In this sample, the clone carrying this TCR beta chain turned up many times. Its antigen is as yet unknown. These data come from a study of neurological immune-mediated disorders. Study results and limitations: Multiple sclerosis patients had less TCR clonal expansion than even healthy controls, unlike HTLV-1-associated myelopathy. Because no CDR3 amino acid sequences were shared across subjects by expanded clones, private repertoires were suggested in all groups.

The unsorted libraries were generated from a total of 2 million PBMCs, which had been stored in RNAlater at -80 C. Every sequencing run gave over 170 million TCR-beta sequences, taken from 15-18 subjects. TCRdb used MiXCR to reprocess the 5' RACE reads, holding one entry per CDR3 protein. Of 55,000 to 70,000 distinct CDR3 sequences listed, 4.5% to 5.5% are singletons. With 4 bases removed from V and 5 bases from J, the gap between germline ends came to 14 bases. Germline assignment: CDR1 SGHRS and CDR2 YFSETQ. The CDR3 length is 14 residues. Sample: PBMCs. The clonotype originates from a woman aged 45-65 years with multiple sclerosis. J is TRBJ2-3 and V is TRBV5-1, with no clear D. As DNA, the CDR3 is TGCGCCAGCAGCGTTGGGGTCGCAGGAGATACGCAGTATTTT. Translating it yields CASSVGVAGDTQYF.